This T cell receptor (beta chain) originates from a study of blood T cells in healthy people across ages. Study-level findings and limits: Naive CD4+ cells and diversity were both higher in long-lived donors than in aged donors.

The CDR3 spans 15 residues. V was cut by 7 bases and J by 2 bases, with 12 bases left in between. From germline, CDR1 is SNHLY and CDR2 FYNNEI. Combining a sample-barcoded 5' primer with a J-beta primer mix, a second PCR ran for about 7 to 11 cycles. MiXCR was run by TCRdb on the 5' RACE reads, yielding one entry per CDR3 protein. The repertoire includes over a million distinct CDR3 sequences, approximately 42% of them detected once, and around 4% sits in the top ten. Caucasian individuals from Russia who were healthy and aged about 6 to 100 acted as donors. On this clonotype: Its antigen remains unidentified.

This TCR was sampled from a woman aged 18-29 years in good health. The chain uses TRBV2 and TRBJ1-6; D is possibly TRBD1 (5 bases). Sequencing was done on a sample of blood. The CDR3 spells CASTYMGAYNSPLHF. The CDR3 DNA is TGTGCCAGCACCTACATGGGGGCCTATAATTCACCCCTCCACTTT.